The 18 T cell receptor beta chains below were found in one sample sequenced in a study of blood T cell repertoires in COVID-19. Sequencing used immunoSEQ multiplex PCR; TCRdb keeps in-frame clones, though not all of them. The sample lists about 290,000 clones, approximately 86% seen once, with over 3.5% in the top ten. The sequenced sample consisted of peripheral blood. The source of these receptors is a woman aged 50 to 60 with active or convalescent COVID-19.

This chain uses TRBV5-1 with TRBJ1-1; 7 bases are a match to TRBD1. CDR3 length: 16 residues. From germline, CDR1 is SGHRS and CDR2 YFSETQ. The ends lost 0 bases at V and 5 bases at J; junction bases unmatched: 10. The DNA for the CDR3 is TGCGCCAGCAGCTTGGTCGGTCCGAGACAGGGAACTGAAGCTTTCTTT. Encoded protein: CASSLVGPRQGTEAFF.

J is TRBJ2-1 and V is TRBV30; D is possibly TRBD2 (5 bases). The CDR3 totals 15 residues. The germline CDR1 and CDR2 sequences are GTSNPN and SVGIG (reference sequence). Between the trimmed V and J ends, which lost 0 bases and 4 bases, there was a span of 13 bases. The DNA of the CDR3 is TGTGCCTGGAGTGTACTCAGCACGGGGTACAATGAGCAGTTCTTC. Amino acids: CAWSVLSTGYNEQFF. Full variable domain (outside the CDR3, taken from reference TRBV30 and TRBJ2-1): SQTIHQWPATLVQPVGSPLSLECTVEGTSNPNLYWYRQAAGRGLQLLFYSVGIGQISSEVPQNLSASRPQDRQFILSSKKLLLSDSGFYLCAWSVLSTGYNEQFFGPGTRLTVL.

The gene calls are TRBV5-1 and TRBJ2-7, with D possibly being TRBD1 (5 bases). Trimming pared 1 base from V and 3 bases from J, leaving 11 bases between. The CDR3 totals 14 residues. CDR1 and CDR2 from the germline V gene are SGHRS and YFSETQ. In nucleotides, the CDR3 is TGCGCCAGCAGCTTGAGGGGAACCGGCTACGAGCAGTACTTC. This gives the protein CASSLRGTGYEQYF.

This chain joins TRBV30 and TRBJ2-3, with D perhaps matching TRBD2 (5 bases). From germline, CDR1 is GTSNPN and CDR2 SVGIG (reference sequence). Trimming removed 2 bases at V and 0 bases at J, with 15 bases between. The CDR3 runs 16 residues. The CDR3 coding sequence is TGTGCCTGGAGTATGGGCGGGCACACTAGCACAGATACGCAGTATTTT. This encodes CAWSMGGHTSTDTQYF.

The chain uses TRBV3-1 (or the pseudogene TRBV3-2) and TRBJ2-3; TRBD2 matches at 15 bases. The V gene end was trimmed by 4 bases and the J gene end by 5 bases; junction bases not matched to a gene: 4. The CDR3 runs 16 residues. Germline V gene data show CDR1 as LGHDT and CDR2 as YNNKEL (reference sequence). This CDR3 is CASSPWTSGRGDTQYF. The CDR3 region has the DNA TGTGCCAGCAGCCCTTGGACTAGCGGGAGGGGAGATACGCAGTATTTT.

The table lists this clone with a few counts. This chain links TRBV14 with TRBJ1-1, with 10 bases matching TRBD1. Germline CDR1 is SGHDN and CDR2 is FVKESK. With 5 bases clipped from V and 5 bases from J, the junction kept 8 bases outside the gene matches. The CDR3 is made up of 15 amino acids. The CDR3 nucleotides read TGTGCCAGCAGCTGGACAGGGGGAATGGGAACTGAAGCTTTCTTT. Its translation is CASSWTGGMGTEAFF. Filled out from reference TRBV14 and TRBJ1-1, the complete variable domain reads EAGVTQFPSHSVIEKGQTVTLRCDPISGHDNLYWYRRVMGKEIKFLLHFVKESKQDESGMPNNRFLAERTGGTYSTLKVQPAELEDSGVYFCASSWTGGMGTEAFFGQGTRLTVV.

The rearrangement uses TRBV28 and TRBJ1-6, with 7 bases that match TRBD1. CDR3 length equals 14 residues. Germline CDR1 is MDHEN and CDR2 is SYDVKM. The V and J ends lost 6 bases and 9 bases, in that order; junction bases with no gene match: 8. The CDR3 DNA reads as TGTGCCAGCAGCACCGGGACAGAGAGTTCACCCCTCCACTTT. It translates to CASSTGTESSPLHF.

This sequence joins TRBV5-1 and TRBJ2-2; possibly TRBD1 for D (5 bases). CDR1 is SGHRS and CDR2 is YFSETQ in the germline V gene. Deletions cut 3 bases from V and 6 bases from J, with 12 bases between. The CDR3 is 14 residues long. The CDR3 sequence is CASSSTAGAGELFF. DNA for the CDR3: TGCGCCAGCAGCTCGACAGCTGGTGCCGGGGAGCTGTTTTTT.

The chain recombines TRBV3-1 (or the pseudogene TRBV3-2) with TRBJ2-1; the D gene is possibly TRBD2 (5 bases). Deletions cut 4 bases from V and 9 bases from J, with 13 bases between. Per the germline V gene, CDR1 is LGHDT and CDR2 is YNNKEL (reference sequence). The CDR3 length is 13 residues. The CDR3 DNA reads TGTGCCAGCAGCCCCAAACTAGACTCTGAGCAGTTCTTC. The encoded protein is CASSPKLDSEQFF.

This clone was detected only once. The chain recombines TRBV9 with TRBJ2-3, with unresolved D. The V gene's germline CDR1 is SGDLS and CDR2 YYNGEE. The length of the CDR3 is 14 residues. V was shortened by 0 bases and J by 10 bases, with 15 bases between the two germline ends. CDR3 sequence: CASSVDGSISSQYF. In nucleotides, the CDR3 is TGTGCCAGCAGCGTAGATGGTAGCATATCGTCGCAGTATTTT.

V is TRBV19 and J is TRBJ2-5; 7 positions match TRBD2. Germline CDR1 is LNHDA and CDR2 is SQIVND (reference sequence). The CDR3 runs to 14 residues. Trimming took 3 bases from V and 5 from J; bases not matched to a gene: 6. The DNA for the CDR3 is TGTGCCAGTAGTATGTCACTAGCGATGGAGACCCAGTACTTC. It specifies CASSMSLAMETQYF.

The gene calls are TRBV9 and TRBJ2-3; 7 positions match TRBD2. CDR3 length: 16 residues. The junction had 10 bases not matched to a gene; V was cut back by 3 bases and J by 3 bases. The germline V gene has CDR1 SGDLS and CDR2 YYNGEE. The CDR3 region has the DNA TGTGCCAGCAGCGCGGGGAGGGGCGGCGGGACAGATACGCAGTATTTT. Translated: CASSAGRGGGTDTQYF.

CDR3 residues: CATSSASGFPDTQYF. CDR3 DNA: TGTGCCACTTCGAGCGCTAGCGGGTTCCCAGATACGCAGTATTTT. The V call is TRBV24-1, the J call TRBJ2-3, with TRBD2 identical over 8 bases. V trimming: 10 bases; J trimming: 4 bases; junction bases outside the gene matches: 12. Germline CDR1 reads KGHDR; CDR2 reads SFDVKD. The CDR3 consists of 15 residues.

The chain joins TRBV4-1 to TRBJ2-7; maybe TRBD2 (5 bases). The CDR3 extends over 15 amino acids. Germline lookup yields CDR1 MGHRA and CDR2 YSYEKL. V dropped 1 base and J dropped 4 bases, with 14 bases sitting between them. The CDR3 loop is CASSQGVRRRYEQYF. The CDR3 DNA reads TGCGCCAGCAGCCAAGGAGTACGGCGGAGGTACGAGCAGTACTTC.

The chain joins TRBV25-1 to TRBJ1-1; 8 bases are a match to TRBD1. Germline V gene sequence: CDR1 MGHDK, CDR2 SYGVNS. The CDR3 contains 11 residues. The V gene end was trimmed by 8 bases and the J gene end by 7 bases; junction bases not matched to a gene: 3. CDR3 protein: CASVGQVEAFF. The DNA for the CDR3 is TGTGCCAGCGTGGGACAGGTTGAAGCTTTCTTT. The variable domain in full, with the rest retrieved from reference TRBV25-1 and TRBJ1-1, is EADIYQTPRYLVIGTGKKITLECSQTMGHDKMYWYQQDPGMELHLIHYSYGVNSTEKGDLSSESTVSRIRTEHFPLTLESARPSHTSQYLCASVGQVEAFFGQGTRLTVV.

The chain recombines TRBV7-9 with TRBJ1-3; 7 bases map to TRBD1. Germline assignment: CDR1 SEHNR and CDR2 FQNEAQ (reference sequence). The CDR3 loop spans 19 amino acids. J gave up 0 bases and V 5 bases, and 16 bases lay outside the gene matches. Written as DNA, the CDR3 is TGTGCCAGCAGCGCACCGGGACAGAATCGACTCCACTCTGGAAACACCATATATTTT. Protein product: CASSAPGQNRLHSGNTIYF.

The chain employs TRBV12-5 and TRBJ1-2; D is unresolved. Trimming shortened V by 6 bases and J by 5 bases, and 13 bases separated the two germline ends. The CDR3 spans 13 residues. CDR1 LGHNT and CDR2 FRNRAP come from the germline V gene. The CDR3 here is CASGDPPGYGYTF. CDR3 sequence (DNA): TGTGCTAGTGGCGACCCACCGGGGTATGGCTACACCTTC.

This rearrangement joins TRBV19 to TRBJ1-5, with D possibly being TRBD1 (6 bases). V was cut by 0 bases and J by 5 bases, with 8 bases left in between. Germline V gene lookup returns CDR1 LNHDA and CDR2 SQIVND (reference sequence). The CDR3 extends over 14 amino acids. This chain's CDR3 is CASSIEGTYQPQHF. CDR3 DNA: TGTGCCAGTAGTATAGAAGGGACATATCAGCCCCAGCATTTT. The full variable domain, completed using reference TRBV19 and TRBJ1-5, is DGGITQSPKYLFRKEGQNVTLSCEQNLNHDAMYWYRQDPGQGLRLIYYSQIVNDFQKGDIAEGYSVSREKKESFPLTVTSAQKNPTAFYLCASSIEGTYQPQHFGDGTRLSIL.